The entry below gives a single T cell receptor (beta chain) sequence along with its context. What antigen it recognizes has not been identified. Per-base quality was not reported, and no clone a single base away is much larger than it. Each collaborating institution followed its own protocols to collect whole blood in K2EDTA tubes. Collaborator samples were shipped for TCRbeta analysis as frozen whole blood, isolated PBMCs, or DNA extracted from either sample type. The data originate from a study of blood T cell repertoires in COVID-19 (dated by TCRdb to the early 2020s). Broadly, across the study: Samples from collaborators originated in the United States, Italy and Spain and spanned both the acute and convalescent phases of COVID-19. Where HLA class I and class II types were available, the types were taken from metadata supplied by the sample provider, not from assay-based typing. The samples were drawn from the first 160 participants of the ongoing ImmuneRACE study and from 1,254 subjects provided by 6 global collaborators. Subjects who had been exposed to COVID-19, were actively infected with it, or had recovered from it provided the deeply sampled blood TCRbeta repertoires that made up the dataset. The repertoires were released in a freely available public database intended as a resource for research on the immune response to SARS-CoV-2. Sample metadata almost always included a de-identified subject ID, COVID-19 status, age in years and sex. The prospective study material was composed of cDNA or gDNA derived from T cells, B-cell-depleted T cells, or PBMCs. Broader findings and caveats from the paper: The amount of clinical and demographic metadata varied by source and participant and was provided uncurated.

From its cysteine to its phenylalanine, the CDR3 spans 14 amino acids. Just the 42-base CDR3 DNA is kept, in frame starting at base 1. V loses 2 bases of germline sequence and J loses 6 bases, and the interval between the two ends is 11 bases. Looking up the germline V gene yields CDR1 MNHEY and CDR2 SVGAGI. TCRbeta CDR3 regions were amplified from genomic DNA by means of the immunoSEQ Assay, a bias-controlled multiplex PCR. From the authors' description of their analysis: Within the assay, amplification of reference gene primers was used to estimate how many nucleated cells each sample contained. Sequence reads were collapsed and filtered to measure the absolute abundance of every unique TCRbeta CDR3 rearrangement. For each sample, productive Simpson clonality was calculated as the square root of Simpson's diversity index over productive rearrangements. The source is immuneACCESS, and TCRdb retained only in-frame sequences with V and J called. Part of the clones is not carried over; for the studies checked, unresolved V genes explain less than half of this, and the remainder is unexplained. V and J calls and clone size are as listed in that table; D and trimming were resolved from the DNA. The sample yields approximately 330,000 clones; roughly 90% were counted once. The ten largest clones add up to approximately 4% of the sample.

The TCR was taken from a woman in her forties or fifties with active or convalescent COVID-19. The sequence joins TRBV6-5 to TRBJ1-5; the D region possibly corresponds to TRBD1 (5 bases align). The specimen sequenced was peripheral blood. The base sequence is TGTGCCAGCAGTTACGCCAGGGTAGGTCAGCCCCAGCATTTT. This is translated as CASSYARVGQPQHF.